The clone carrying this TCR beta chain has a single count. Its target is not known. Profiling relied on immunoSEQ multiplex PCR, and the TCRdb table lists in-frame clones only, not all of them. The sample lists 95,000 to 150,000 clones; 70% to 90% were seen once. These data belong to a study of T cell responses to AZD1222 COVID-19 vaccine. Study background: Analysis merged second doses at about 4 or about 12 weeks. Study results and caveats: Repertoires in all cases were sampled only once the peak T cell response had passed. Epitopes outside B.1.351 and B.1.1.7 mutated regions reportedly drew nearly half of spike TCRs. Along spike, vaccine-associated CD4 TCRs were found throughout, with dominance at 160-218 and 743-854.

The CDR3 totals 15 residues. V gave up 4 bases and J gave up 0 bases, with 13 bases separating them. Looked up from germline, CDR1 is SGHDT and CDR2 is YYEEEE. This sample comprised peripheral blood, obtained on day 0 of AZD1222 vaccination. J is TRBJ1-2 and V is TRBV5-6; D might be TRBD1 (6 bases). The source is an adult in good health. CDR3 loop: CASSEPGQSNYGYTF. CDR3 nucleotide sequence: TGTGCCAGCAGCGAACCGGGACAATCTAACTATGGCTACACCTTC.